These 12 T cell receptor beta chains originate from one sample sequenced in a study of blood T cells in healthy people across ages. The second PCR ran roughly 6 to 11 cycles with a sample-barcoded 5' primer and J-beta primers. Via MiXCR, TCRdb re-called the 5' RACE reads, giving one row per CDR3 protein. In the table there are about 560,000 distinct CDR3 sequences, about a quarter of which are singletons. The sample was also reused in another study, on T cells of mothers and their children.

Sequences were obtained from blood. The receptor source for this set is a boy aged 2-15 years in good health.

This clonotype was picked up a small number of times. The chain employs TRBV2 and TRBJ2-2; TRBD2 matches 9 bases. This CDR3 contains 16 residues. Trimming at V came to 7 bases and at J to 2 bases, leaving 8 bases not matched to a gene. CDR1 and CDR2 (germline): SNHLY, FYNNEI. CDR3 sequence reads: CASTDSGGLNTGELFF. DNA for the CDR3: TGTGCCAGCACCGATAGCGGGGGCTTAAACACCGGGGAGCTGTTTTTT.

CDR3 DNA: TGCGCCAGCAGCTTACTAGCGGGAGTCTACGAGCAGTACTTC. Protein sequence: CASSLLAGVYEQYF. This chain links TRBV5-1 with TRBJ2-7; 11 nucleotides match TRBD2. CDR1 and CDR2 from the germline V gene are SGHRS and YFSETQ. This CDR3 region has 14 residues. Losses at the gene ends were 2 bases for V and 3 bases for J; bases not matched to a gene: 1. Based on the CDR3 plus reference TRBV5-1 and TRBJ2-7, the full variable domain is KAGVTQTPRYLIKTRGQQVTLSCSPISGHRSVSWYQQTPGQGLQFLFEYFSETQRNKGNFPGRFSGRQFSNSRSEMNVSTLELGDSALYLCASSLLAGVYEQYFGPGTRLTVT.

The chain combines TRBV2 with TRBJ2-5; 11 positions match TRBD1. In germline, CDR1 is SNHLY, CDR2 FYNNEI. V lost 8 bases, J lost 5 bases, and 16 bases stayed unmatched. This CDR3 is built from 17 residues. DNA of the CDR3: TGTGCCAGCGGGGGCACCTCTTGGACAGGGGGCTGGGAGACCCAGTACTTC. Translation gives CASGGTSWTGGWETQYF. The full variable domain, completed using reference TRBV2 and TRBJ2-5, is EPEVTQTPSHQVTQMGQEVILRCVPISNHLYFYWYRQILGQKVEFLVSFYNNEISEKSEIFDDQFSVERPDGSNFTLKIRSTKLEDSAMYFCASGGTSWTGGWETQYFGPGTRLLVL.

The chain links TRBV12-3 or TRBV12-4 to TRBJ2-5; D is uncertain. The DNA end is more similar to TRBJ2-1, so the J call may be wrong. The CDR3 length is 12 residues. The CDR3 protein is CASRTLDFEQFF. Here the CDR3 DNA reads TGTGCCAGCAGGACTCTAGATTTTGAGCAGTTCTTC.

This clonotype was found a few times. The chain couples TRBV6-2 or TRBV6-3 to TRBJ1-2; D unclear. V lost 4 bases, J lost 2 bases, and 5 bases lay in between. Germline assignment: CDR1 MNHEY and CDR2 SVGEGT. The CDR3 totals 12 residues. The CDR3 DNA reads TGTGCCAGCAGTTGGAGAAACTATGGCTACACCTTC. Translated: CASSWRNYGYTF.

V gene TRBV7-9 combines with J gene TRBJ2-7; no clear D. Germline V lookup: CDR1 SEHNR, CDR2 FQNEAQ (reference sequence). The CDR3 spans 14 residues. V lost 3 bases, J lost 3 bases, and 12 bases lay in between. The CDR3 DNA reads as TGTGCCAGCAGCTTCAGCCAGAGTATCTACGAGCAGTACTTC. It yields the protein CASSFSQSIYEQYF. Full variable domain (rest looked up from reference TRBV7-9 and TRBJ2-7): DTGVSQNPRHKITKRGQNVTFRCDPISEHNRLYWYRQTLGQGPEFLTYFQNEAQLEKSRLLSDRFSAERPKGSFSTLEIQRTEQGDSAMYLCASSFSQSIYEQYFGPGTRLTVT.

The V and J genes are TRBV19 and TRBJ2-4; 12 bases line up with TRBD2. The ends lost 3 bases at V and 3 bases at J; junction bases unmatched: 3. The CDR3 loop spans 16 amino acids. Germline V gives CDR1 LNHDA, CDR2 SQIVND (reference sequence). In DNA, the CDR3 is TGTGCCAGTAGTATGACTAGCGGGGGAGACAAAAACATTCAGTACTTC. This translates into CASSMTSGGDKNIQYF.

CDR3 region: CASSSGLGKPLDEQFF. CDR3 nucleotides: TGTGCCAGCAGCTCTGGGTTAGGGAAACCCCTGGATGAGCAGTTCTTC. The chain is built from TRBV7-3 and TRBJ2-1; unclear D gene. This CDR3 is built from 16 residues. Germline loops: CDR1 SGHTA, CDR2 FQGTGA. Trimming removed 4 bases from V and 8 bases from J, with 21 bases in between.

As regards this clonotype: A read error may produce the germline difference seen at one junction end. This rearrangement joins TRBV7-2 to TRBJ2-3; no firm D call. The CDR3 has 13 amino acids. Per germline, CDR1 SGHTA and CDR2 FQGNSA. The CDR3 here is CASSAQRTDTQYF. DNA for the CDR3: TGTGCCAGCAGCGCCCAACGCACAGATACGCAGTACTTT.

The rearrangement links TRBV7-9 to TRBJ2-7; perhaps TRBD1 as D (6 bases). V was pared by 5 bases and J by 2 bases, with 10 bases between. Germline V lookup: CDR1 SEHNR, CDR2 FQNEAQ (reference sequence). This CDR3 is built from 13 residues. Here the CDR3 DNA reads TGTGCCAGCAGCCTGGACAGACCCTACGAGCAGTACTTC. Its translation is CASSLDRPYEQYF.

This sequence joins TRBV7-2 and TRBJ2-1; no definite D call. Germline lookup yields CDR1 SGHTA and CDR2 FQGNSA. V gave up 8 bases and J gave up 4 bases, with 12 bases separating them. The length of the CDR3 is 13 residues. DNA for the CDR3: TGTGCCAGCGCCCGACCCGGGTACAATGAGCAGTTCTTC. Its translation is CASARPGYNEQFF.

This clonotype showed up just once. The gene calls are TRBV7-9 and TRBJ2-3, with 9 nucleotides matching TRBD1. The CDR3 spans 18 residues. Germline-derived CDR1 and CDR2 are SEHNR and FQNEAQ (reference sequence). V lost 1 base, J lost 0 bases, and 8 bases stayed unmatched. The CDR3 loop is CASSLGQTGTGSTDTQYF. The DNA for the CDR3 is TGTGCCAGCAGCTTAGGACAGACCGGGACAGGGAGCACAGATACGCAGTATTTT.